The clone carrying this T cell receptor (beta chain) has only a few counts. This record comes from a study of blood T cell repertoires in COVID-19. Authors' data handling: It was from reference gene primer amplification that nucleated cell counts were estimated. Repertoires were generated with immunoSEQ multiplex PCR, while TCRdb's copy carries only in-frame clones and drops some. The V and J calls and clone size are taken from that table; D and trimming were inferred from the DNA. The sample holds 62,000 or so clones, 65% to 85% seen once. Individuals aged about 18 to 89 years were recruited from around 22 US areas. Germline V gene sequence: CDR1 SGHRS, CDR2 YFSETQ. Trimming took 4 bases from V and 4 from J; bases not matched to a gene: 7. The CDR3 covers 14 residues.

The chain combines TRBV5-1 with TRBJ1-1; TRBD1 matches 7 bases. The specimen sequenced was PBMCs or T cells enriched from blood (not recorded which). This clonotype originated in a woman aged 40 to 50 with acute COVID-19. CDR3 region: CASSTGTVGTEAFF. DNA of the CDR3: TGCGCCAGCAGCACTGGGACAGTGGGCACTGAAGCTTTCTTT.